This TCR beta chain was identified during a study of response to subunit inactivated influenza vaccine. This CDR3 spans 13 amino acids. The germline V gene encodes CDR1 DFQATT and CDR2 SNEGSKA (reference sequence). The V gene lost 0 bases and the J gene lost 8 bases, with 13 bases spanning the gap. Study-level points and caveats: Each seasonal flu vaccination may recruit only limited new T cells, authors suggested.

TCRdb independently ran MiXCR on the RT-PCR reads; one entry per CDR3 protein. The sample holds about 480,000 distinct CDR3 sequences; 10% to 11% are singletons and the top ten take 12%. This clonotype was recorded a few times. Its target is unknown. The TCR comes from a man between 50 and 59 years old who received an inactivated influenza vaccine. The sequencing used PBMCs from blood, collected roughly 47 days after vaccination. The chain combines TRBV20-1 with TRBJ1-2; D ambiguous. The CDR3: CSARDLQAEGYTF. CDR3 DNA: TGCAGTGCTAGAGATCTGCAGGCAGAAGGCTACACCTTC.